The rows below give T cell receptor beta chains drawn from one sample of a study of CD8 T cells in ankylosing spondylitis. Using its own MiXCR run on the 5' RACE reads, TCRdb lists one record per CDR3 protein. This sample has approximately 30,000 distinct CDR3 sequences; over 7% occur once, and the top ten carry roughly 30%. Sequencing was done on a sample of blood. The receptors were gathered from a male donor with ankylosing spondylitis or in good health (not recorded which). CDR3s include the opening cysteine and the closing phenylalanine or tryptophan. D genes are given only for firm matches. Rows give clone size only sometimes, using once, few, many, or a class for an expanded clone.

CDR3 protein: CASNKRGRGDEQFF
CDR3 DNA: TGTGCCAGCAACAAGCGGGGGCGAGGGGATGAGCAGTTCTTC
J gene: TRBJ2-1
V gene: TRBV28
D gene: TRBD2
clone size: -

CDR3 protein: CASSPFSSTDTQYF
CDR3 DNA: TGTGCCAGCAGCCCCTTCTCTAGCACAGATACGCAGTATTTT
J gene: TRBJ2-3
V gene: TRBV7-3
D gene: -
clone size: many

CDR3 protein: CASSLGGLPTDTQYF
CDR3 DNA: TGCGCCAGCAGCTTGGGGGGTCTCCCCACAGATACGCAGTATTTT
J gene: TRBJ2-3
V gene: TRBV5-1
D gene: -
clone size: many

CDR3 protein: CASSSRAGNEQYF
CDR3 DNA: TGTGCCAGCAGCAGTAGGGCAGGGAACGAGCAGTACTTC
J gene: TRBJ2-7
V gene: TRBV9
D gene: -
clone size: -

CDR3 protein: CAIRTSGPYEQYF
CDR3 DNA: TGTGCCATCAGGACTAGCGGACCCTACGAGCAGTACTTC
J gene: TRBJ2-7
V gene: TRBV10-3
D gene: TRBD2
clone size: -

CDR3 protein: CASSFGTDTQYF
CDR3 DNA: TGCGCCAGCAGCTTTGGCACAGATACGCAGTATTTT
J gene: TRBJ2-3
V gene: TRBV5-1
D gene: -
clone size: many

CDR3 protein: CASSVTGSTDTQYF
CDR3 DNA: TGTGCCAGCAGTGTGACAGGGAGCACAGATACGCAGTATTTT
J gene: TRBJ2-3
V gene: TRBV6-5
D gene: TRBD1
clone size: -

CDR3 protein: CASSEARGATEAFF
CDR3 DNA: TGTGCCAGCAGTGAAGCGCGCGGAGCCACTGAAGCTTTCTTT
J gene: TRBJ1-1
V gene: TRBV6-1
D gene: -
clone size: many

CDR3 protein: CASAGTSGRAIYEQFF
CDR3 DNA: TGTGCCAGCGCCGGGACTAGCGGGAGGGCTATCTATGAGCAGTTCTTC
J gene: TRBJ2-1
V gene: TRBV2
D gene: TRBD2
clone size: -

CDR3 protein: CASSWPGDYFKLGTGELFF
CDR3 DNA: TGTGCCAGCAGTTGGCCCGGGGACTACTTCAAGCTGGGCACCGGGGAGCTGTTTTTT
J gene: TRBJ2-2
V gene: TRBV6-2/TRBV6-3
D gene: TRBD2
clone size: many

CDR3 protein: CASSLLLTGAGELFF
CDR3 DNA: TGTGCCAGCAGTTTATTACTAACGGGGGCCGGGGAGCTGTTTTTT
J gene: TRBJ2-2
V gene: TRBV27
D gene: -
clone size: many

CDR3 protein: CSAVGRTYEQYF
CDR3 DNA: TGCAGCGCCGTGGGACGGACCTACGAGCAGTACTTC
J gene: TRBJ2-7
V gene: TRBV29-1
D gene: -
clone size: few

CDR3 protein: CSARQGSRTDTQYF
CDR3 DNA: TGCAGTGCTAGACAGGGCAGCAGAACAGATACGCAGTATTTT
J gene: TRBJ2-3
V gene: TRBV20-1
D gene: -
clone size: many

CDR3 protein: CSVERSGANNEQFF
CDR3 DNA: TGCAGCGTTGAAAGGAGCGGAGCTAACAATGAGCAGTTCTTC
J gene: TRBJ2-1
V gene: TRBV29-1
D gene: -
clone size: -

CDR3 protein: CATQVAGHYGYTF
CDR3 DNA: TGTGCCACCCAGGTGGCAGGGCACTATGGCTACACCTTC
J gene: TRBJ1-2
V gene: TRBV10-3
D gene: -
clone size: -

CDR3 protein: CASSQERHLNTGELFF
CDR3 DNA: TGCGCCAGCAGCCAAGAGCGGCACCTGAACACCGGGGAGCTGTTTTTT
J gene: TRBJ2-2
V gene: TRBV4-1
D gene: -
clone size: -

CDR3 protein: CASSPLTGAYEKLFF
CDR3 DNA: TGTGCCAGCAGTCCTCTGACAGGGGCGTATGAAAAACTGTTTTTT
J gene: TRBJ1-4
V gene: TRBV27
D gene: TRBD1
clone size: few

CDR3 protein: CAIGTLRVAGELFF
CDR3 DNA: TGTGCCATCGGGACTCTACGAGTAGCCGGGGAGCTGTTTTTT
J gene: TRBJ2-2
V gene: TRBV28
D gene: -
clone size: few

CDR3 protein: CASSGTSGNEQFF
CDR3 DNA: TGTGCCAGCAGCGGGACTAGCGGCAATGAGCAGTTCTTC
J gene: TRBJ2-1
V gene: TRBV9
D gene: TRBD2
clone size: few

CDR3 protein: CASSTYRGPNEKLFF
CDR3 DNA: TGTGCCAGCAGCACCTACAGGGGGCCTAATGAAAAACTGTTTTTT
J gene: TRBJ1-4
V gene: TRBV7-9
D gene: TRBD1
clone size: many

CDR3 protein: CAIRPGQGAEPRSYEQYF
CDR3 DNA: TGTGCCATCAGGCCGGGACAGGGGGCGGAACCCCGCTCCTACGAGCAGTACTTC
J gene: TRBJ2-7
V gene: TRBV10-3
D gene: TRBD1
clone size: -

CDR3 protein: CSAKESARTDTQYF
CDR3 DNA: TGCAGTGCTAAAGAATCTGCCCGCACAGATACGCAGTATTTT
J gene: TRBJ2-3
V gene: TRBV20-1
D gene: -
clone size: few

CDR3 protein: CSVEDRVGLAGGSHNEQFF
CDR3 DNA: TGCAGCGTTGAGGACAGGGTGGGACTAGCGGGAGGAAGCCACAATGAGCAGTTCTTC
J gene: TRBJ2-1
V gene: TRBV29-1
D gene: TRBD2
clone size: -

CDR3 protein: CASSLSSVKTYEQYF
CDR3 DNA: TGTGCCAGCAGCTTATCCAGCGTAAAAACCTACGAGCAGTACTTC
J gene: TRBJ2-7
V gene: TRBV7-2
D gene: -
clone size: many

CDR3 protein: CASSPLWGGGEKLFF
CDR3 DNA: TGTGCCAGCAGCCCCCTGTGGGGAGGGGGTGAAAAACTGTTTTTT
J gene: TRBJ1-4
V gene: TRBV7-2
D gene: -
clone size: -

CDR3 protein: CASSLAGGPRETQYF
CDR3 DNA: TGTGCCAGCAGCTTGGCGGGGGGGCCTAGAGAGACCCAGTACTTC
J gene: TRBJ2-5
V gene: TRBV5-4
D gene: TRBD2
clone size: few

CDR3 protein: CSAIGGRTSTDTQYF
CDR3 DNA: TGCAGTGCTATAGGTGGCAGAACTAGCACAGATACGCAGTATTTT
J gene: TRBJ2-3
V gene: TRBV20-1
D gene: -
clone size: -

CDR3 protein: CASRRQGLNTGELFF
CDR3 DNA: TGTGCCAGTAGGCGACAGGGCTTGAACACCGGGGAGCTGTTTTTT
J gene: TRBJ2-2
V gene: TRBV19
D gene: TRBD1
clone size: many

CDR3 protein: CASRQGSSTEAFF
CDR3 DNA: TGTGCCAGTCGACAGGGGTCGTCCACTGAAGCTTTCTTT
J gene: TRBJ1-1
V gene: TRBV6-5
D gene: TRBD1
clone size: many

CDR3 protein: CASSLESGSYNEQFF
CDR3 DNA: TGTGCCAGCAGCTTGGAAAGCGGGTCCTACAATGAGCAGTTCTTC
J gene: TRBJ2-1
V gene: TRBV5-5
D gene: -
clone size: -

CDR3 protein: CASSEFSGGGYEQYF
CDR3 DNA: TGCGCCAGCAGTGAGTTTAGCGGGGGGGGCTACGAGCAGTACTTC
J gene: TRBJ2-7
V gene: TRBV10-2
D gene: TRBD2
clone size: -